A selection of T cell receptor beta chains follows, all from one sample in a study of Graves' ophthalmopathy and Graves' hyperthyroidism. Each CDR3 protein gets one entry after TCRdb re-called the multiplex PCR reads with MiXCR. The data show 220,000 or so distinct CDR3 sequences, around a fifth seen once. Sequenced: peripheral blood. All receptors come from a woman between 45 and 65 years old with Graves' ophthalmopathy. The CDR3 runs from the conserved cysteine through the conserved F or W. The D gene is left open where the match is weak. Rows may omit the clone size; those that give it use once, few, many or a size class.

many TRBJ2-4 TRBD1 TRBV6-5 TGTGCCAGCAGTTCCAGGACAGGGGATGGAGCCAAAAACATTCAGTACTTC CASSSRTGDGAKNIQYF
NA TRBJ2-7 TRBD1 TRBV5-1 TGCGCCAGCAGCTCAGGACAGGGACACGAGAGGGAGCAGTACTTC CASSSGQGHEREQYF
many TRBJ2-7 NA TRBV20-1 TGCAGTGCCCAAACAGGGTGGGAGCAGTACTTC CSAQTGWEQYF
many TRBJ2-4 NA TRBV2 TGTGCCAGCAGTGGTCTGGGGTGGGGAAACATTCAGTACTTC CASSGLGWGNIQYF
many TRBJ1-2 TRBD1 TRBV4-1 TGCGCCAGCAGCCCGGAGGACAGGGGTACCTATGGCTACACCTTC CASSPEDRGTYGYTF
NA TRBJ1-5 NA TRBV14 TGTGCCAGCAGCCGACACGGTAATCAGCCCCAGCATTTT CASSRHGNQPQHF
few TRBJ2-4 NA TRBV2 TGTGCCAGCAGTGAAGGAATGTTAGCCAAAAACATTCAGTACTTC CASSEGMLAKNIQYF
many TRBJ2-7 NA TRBV5-1 TGCGCCAGCAGCCATTCCCCGGGAGCCTCCTACGAGCAGTACTTC CASSHSPGASYEQYF
many TRBJ2-2 NA TRBV7-6 TGTGCCAGCAGCTTGACCCGGGCCCGTACCACCGGGGAGCTGTTTTTT CASSLTRARTTGELFF
many TRBJ2-5 NA TRBV6-1 TGTGCCAGCCGGTCCGACAGTTACCAAGAGACCCAGTACTTC CASRSDSYQETQYF
many TRBJ1-5 TRBD1 TRBV6-1 TGTGCCAGCAACCAGGGGGCCAATCAGCCCCAGCATTTT CASNQGANQPQHF
NA TRBJ2-2 NA TRBV5-1 TGCGCCAGCAGTACCCAGGGGTTGGGGACCGGGAAGCTGTTTTTT CASSTQGLGTGKLFF
few TRBJ2-2 NA TRBV5-1 TGCGCCAGCAGCTCGACCCCGTTCCTAGTGGAGCCCGGGGAGCTGTTTTTT CASSSTPFLVEPGELFF
many TRBJ1-2 NA TRBV20-1 TGCAGTGCTTCCGACGCGACACGCCGAGCTCTAACTAACTATGGCTACACCTTC CSASDATRRALTNYGYTF
many TRBJ2-7 TRBD2 TRBV28 TGTGCCAGCAGTGCAGCGGGACCACCGGCCGAGCAGTACTTC CASSAAGPPAEQYF
NA TRBJ2-7 TRBD2 TRBV20-1 TGCAGTGCTAGAGATGCGGGAGGGCCGGGGAGCGAGCAGTACTTC CSARDAGGPGSEQYF
many TRBJ1-2 TRBD1 TRBV6-1 TGTGCCAGCAGTCCCCTGGACAGGTTCGGCTACACCTTC CASSPLDRFGYTF
many TRBJ2-7 NA TRBV5-1 TGCGCCAGCAGCTTGGAGGGTAGGGGTAACGAGCAGTACTTC CASSLEGRGNEQYF
many TRBJ2-7 TRBD1 TRBV12-3/TRBV12-4 TGTGCCAGCGGGACAGGGGCCTACGAGCAGTACTTC CASGTGAYEQYF
many TRBJ1-2 TRBD1 TRBV12-3/TRBV12-4 TGTGCCAGCAGTTTAAAGGGACAGGGTCATGGCTACACCTTC CASSLKGQGHGYTF
many TRBJ2-5 NA TRBV7-8 TGTGCCAGCAGCCCAAGCCCCTACCGGGAGACCCAGTACTTC CASSPSPYRETQYF
many TRBJ1-1 NA TRBV12-3/TRBV12-4 TGTGCCAGCAGTCCCCAGACAGGGAACACTGAAGCTTTCTTT CASSPQTGNTEAFF
many TRBJ2-5 TRBD1 TRBV3-1 TGTGCCAGCAGCCAGGGGACAGGGGGCCCAGAGACCCAGTACTTC CASSQGTGGPETQYF
many TRBJ2-7 TRBD2 TRBV9 TGTGCCAGCAGCGTAGCGGCGGGAGTTTACGAGCAGTACTTC CASSVAAGVYEQYF
many TRBJ2-7 TRBD2 TRBV6-5 TGTGCCAGCAGTTACCCGGGGGGGGGGAACGAGCAGTACTTC CASSYPGGGNEQYF
many TRBJ2-5 NA TRBV2 TGTGCCAGCAGTGGCTGGGGACAAGAGACCCAGTACTTC CASSGWGQETQYF
many TRBJ2-4 TRBD1 TRBV28 TGTGCCAGCAGCGCAGGGGGCCGGGACATTCAGTACTTC CASSAGGRDIQYF
NA TRBJ2-7 TRBD2 TRBV24-1 TGTGCCACCATTGGGACTAGCGGGGGTGCCTACGAGCAGTACTTC CATIGTSGGAYEQYF
many TRBJ1-2 TRBD1 TRBV27 TGTGCCAGCAGTTTAGGGGGCTGGGACAGGGCGGCTGGCTACACCTTC CASSLGGWDRAAGYTF
many TRBJ2-5 NA TRBV28 TGTGCCAGCAGTTTAAATGTGGAGACCCAGTACTTC CASSLNVETQYF
few TRBJ2-5 TRBD2 TRBV27 TGTGCCAGCACATATTGGGGAGCGGGAGGCCAAGAGACCCAGTACTTC CASTYWGAGGQETQYF
NA TRBJ1-5 NA TRBV27 TGTGCCAGCAGTTTGTGGGAGGGCAATCAGCCCCAGCATTTT CASSLWEGNQPQHF
few TRBJ1-1 NA TRBV6-5 TGTGCCAGCAGTTACGGGAGGGGGACTGAAGCTTTCTTT CASSYGRGTEAFF
NA TRBJ2-2 NA TRBV7-3 TGTGCCAGCAGCTCACTGGGGGGCCAAACCGGGGAGCTGTTTTTT CASSSLGGQTGELFF
many TRBJ1-1 NA TRBV29-1 TGCAGCGTTGCCGGGACACAGAACACTGAAGCTTTCTTT CSVAGTQNTEAFF
many TRBJ2-5 NA TRBV28 TGTGCCAGCAGTTTACGTGGGGGCCGAGAGACCCAGTACTTC CASSLRGGRETQYF
many TRBJ2-6 TRBD1 TRBV15 TGTGCCACCAGCAGAGGGGTAGGAGACAGGGGTCTTCCTGGGGCCAACGTCCTGACTTTC CATSRGVGDRGLPGANVLTF
NA TRBJ2-5 NA TRBV5-1 TGCGCCAGCAGTTTCCAAAACCAAGAGACCCAGTACTTC CASSFQNQETQYF
many TRBJ2-7 NA TRBV30 TGTGCCTGGAGTGTCCAGGGTGACGAGCAGTACTTC CAWSVQGDEQYF
many TRBJ2-5 TRBD1 TRBV6-5 TGTGCCAGCAGTTACCGACAGGGAGCAGAGACCCAGTACTTC CASSYRQGAETQYF
NA TRBJ1-5 NA TRBV28 TGTGCCAGCAGTTTAAGGGAGAGCAATCAGCCCCAGCATTTT CASSLRESNQPQHF
NA TRBJ2-5 NA TRBV11-2 TGTGCCAGCAGCTTAGATCCAGCGGCGGTTGGGACCCAGTACTTC CASSLDPAAVGTQYF
many TRBJ2-7 NA TRBV12-3/TRBV12-4 TGTGCCAGCAGCCCTCCCGGGGCCTATTCCTACGAGCAGTACTTC CASSPPGAYSYEQYF
many TRBJ1-1 NA TRBV28 TGTGCCAGCAGTCAGGGAGGGCGACGGACTGAAGCTTTCTTT CASSQGGRRTEAFF
once TRBJ1-1 TRBD1 TRBV12-3/TRBV12-4 TGTGCCAGCAGCCCCTCGACAGGGAGAGCTTTCTTT CASSPSTGRAFF
many TRBJ1-6 NA TRBV30 TGTGCCTGGAGTAGACAGAATAATTCACCCCTCCACTTT CAWSRQNNSPLHF
many TRBJ2-5 NA TRBV25-1 TGTGCCAGCAGTGAACACTGGGAGACCCAGTACTTC CASSEHWETQYF
many TRBJ2-7 TRBD2 TRBV7-6 TGTGCCAGCAGCATGGGACTAGCGGGAATCCGCGAGCAGTACTTC CASSMGLAGIREQYF
many TRBJ1-2 TRBD1 TRBV20-1 TGCAGTGCTAGAGAAGGGACAGTCTATGGCTACACCTTC CSAREGTVYGYTF
many TRBJ2-2 TRBD2 TRBV6-1 TGTGCCAGCAGTGAACTAGCGGGAGGGGTTAACACCGGGGAGCTGTTTTTT CASSELAGGVNTGELFF
few TRBJ1-5 NA TRBV12-3/TRBV12-4 TGTGCCAGCAGTTTTGGGGGGCGGAGCAATCAGCCCCAGCATTTT CASSFGGRSNQPQHF
many TRBJ1-5 NA TRBV6-2/TRBV6-3 TGTGCCAGCAGATCGCTGTACACGGGGGGGGACTATAGCAATCAGCCCCAGCATTTT CASRSLYTGGDYSNQPQHF
many TRBJ2-7 NA TRBV6-1 TGTGCCAGCAGTGAAGGGTGGGCAGGACAGTACGAGCAGTACTTC CASSEGWAGQYEQYF
few TRBJ2-7 TRBD1 TRBV6-2/TRBV6-3 TGTGCCAGCAGAATCGCCGGGACAGGGGGCACCTACGAGCAGTACTTC CASRIAGTGGTYEQYF
few TRBJ1-1 TRBD1 TRBV20-1 TGCAGTGCTTCCATGGACGGCAGGGGGACTGAAGCTTTCTTT CSASMDGRGTEAFF
many TRBJ1-1 NA TRBV30 TGTGCCTGGAGTGCCACGTTTGGGGGGATAGCTTTCTTT CAWSATFGGIAFF
many TRBJ1-1 TRBD1 TRBV6-4 TGTGCCAGCAGTGACCGGGACAGCCAACTTTCCCGGGGAGCTTTCTTT CASSDRDSQLSRGAFF